This T cell receptor beta chain was sequenced in a study of blood T cell repertoires in COVID-19. Assay used: immunoSEQ multiplex PCR; TCRdb lists only in-frame clones, some missing. The sample consists of 180,000 or so clones, 80% to 90% of them appearing once. Participant ages covered roughly 18 to 89 years across 25 or so US areas. Researchers sorted participants into cohorts using their self-reported clinical history. The receptor was isolated from a man aged 50 to 59 who had recovered from COVID-19. The specimen sequenced was PBMCs or T cells enriched from blood (not recorded which).

The CDR3 DNA reads TGTGCCAGCAGTGAGACTGGGGGAAACACCATATATTTT. This translates into CASSETGGNTIYF. The J gene is TRBJ1-3, the V gene TRBV6-1; D remains ambiguous. Trimming removed 3 bases from V and 4 bases from J, with 7 bases in between. CDR1 is MNHNS, CDR2 SASEGT, per germline. This CDR3 spans 13 amino acids.